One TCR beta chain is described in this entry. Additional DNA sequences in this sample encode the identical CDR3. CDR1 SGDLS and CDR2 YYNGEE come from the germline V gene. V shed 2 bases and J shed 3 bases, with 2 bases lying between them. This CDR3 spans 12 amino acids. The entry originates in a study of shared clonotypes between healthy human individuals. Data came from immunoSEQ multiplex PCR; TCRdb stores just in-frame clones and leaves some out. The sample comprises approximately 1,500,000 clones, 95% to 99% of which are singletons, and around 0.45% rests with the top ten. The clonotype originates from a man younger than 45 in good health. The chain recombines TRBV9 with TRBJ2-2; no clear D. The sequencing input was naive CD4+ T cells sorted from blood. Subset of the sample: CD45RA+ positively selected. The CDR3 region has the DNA TGTGCCAGCAGCGTCGACACCGGGGAGCTGTTTTTT. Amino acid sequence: CASSVDTGELFF.